This T cell receptor (beta chain) was sequenced for a study of T-cell reconstitution after alpha-beta-depleted transplantation in children. With 0 bases removed from V and 1 base from J, the gap between germline ends came to 6 bases. Germline loops: CDR1 MGHRA, CDR2 YSYEKL. The CDR3 runs 14 residues. It was with unique molecular identifiers that the TCRbeta library was prepared. Each CDR3 protein gets one entry after TCRdb re-called the PCR reads with MiXCR. Among hundreds of thousands of distinct CDR3 sequences listed, about 15% were seen once. V and J are TRBV4-1 and TRBJ1-1; D gene unclear. The source material was PBMCs from the stem cell graft donor, sampled from the stem cell graft. The TCR sequence derives from a human donor who donated a stem cell graft to a child with acute myeloid leukemia. The CDR3 sequence: CASSQELANTEAFF. Written as DNA, the CDR3 is TGCGCCAGCAGCCAAGAACTAGCGAACACTGAAGCTTTCTTT.